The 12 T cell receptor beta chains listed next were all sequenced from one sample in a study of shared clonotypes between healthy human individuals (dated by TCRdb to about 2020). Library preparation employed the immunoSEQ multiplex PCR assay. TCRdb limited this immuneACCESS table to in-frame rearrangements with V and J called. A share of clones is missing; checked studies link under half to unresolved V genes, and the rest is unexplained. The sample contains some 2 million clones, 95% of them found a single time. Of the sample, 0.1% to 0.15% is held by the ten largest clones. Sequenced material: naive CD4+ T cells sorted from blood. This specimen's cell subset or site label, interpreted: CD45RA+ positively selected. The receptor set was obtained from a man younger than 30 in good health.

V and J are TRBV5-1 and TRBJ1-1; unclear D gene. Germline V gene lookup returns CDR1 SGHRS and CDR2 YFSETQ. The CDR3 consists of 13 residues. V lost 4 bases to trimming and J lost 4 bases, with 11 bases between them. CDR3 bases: TGCGCCAGCAGCGAGCCCACAGCCACTGAAGCTTTCTTT. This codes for CASSEPTATEAFF.

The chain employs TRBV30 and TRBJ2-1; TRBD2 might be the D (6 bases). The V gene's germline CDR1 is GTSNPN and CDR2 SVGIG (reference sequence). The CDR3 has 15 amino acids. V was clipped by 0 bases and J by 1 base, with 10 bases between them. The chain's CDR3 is CAWSVRGISYNEQFF. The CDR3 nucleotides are TGTGCCTGGAGTGTACGGGGGATATCCTACAATGAGCAGTTCTTC.

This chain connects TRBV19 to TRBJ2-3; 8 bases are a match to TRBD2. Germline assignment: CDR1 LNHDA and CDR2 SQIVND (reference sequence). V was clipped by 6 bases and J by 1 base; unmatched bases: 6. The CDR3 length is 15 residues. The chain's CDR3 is CASRQAGAGTDTQYF. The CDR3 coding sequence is TGTGCCAGTAGACAAGCGGGGGCGGGCACAGATACGCAGTATTTT.

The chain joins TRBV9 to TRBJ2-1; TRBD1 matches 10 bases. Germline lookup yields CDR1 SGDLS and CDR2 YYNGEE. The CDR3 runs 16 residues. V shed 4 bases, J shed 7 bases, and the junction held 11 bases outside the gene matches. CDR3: CASSLPGQGIGNEQFF. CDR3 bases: TGTGCCAGCAGCCTCCCGGGACAGGGGATAGGAAATGAGCAGTTCTTC. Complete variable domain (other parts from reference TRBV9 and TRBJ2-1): DSGVTQTPKHLITATGQRVTLRCSPRSGDLSVYWYQQSLDQGLQFLIQYYNGEERAKGNILERFSAQQFPDLHSELNLSSLELGDSALYFCASSLPGQGIGNEQFFGPGTRLTVL.

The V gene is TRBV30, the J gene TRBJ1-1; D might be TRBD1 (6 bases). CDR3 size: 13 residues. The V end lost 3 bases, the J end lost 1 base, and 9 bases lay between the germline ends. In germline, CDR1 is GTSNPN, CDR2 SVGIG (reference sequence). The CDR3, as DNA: TGTGCCTGGAGGGACAGATCGAACACTGAAGCTTTCTTT. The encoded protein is CAWRDRSNTEAFF.

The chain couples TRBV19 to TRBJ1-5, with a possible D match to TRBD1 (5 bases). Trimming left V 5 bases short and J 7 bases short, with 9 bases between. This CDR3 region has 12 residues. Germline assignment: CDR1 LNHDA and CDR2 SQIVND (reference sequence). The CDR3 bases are TGTGCCAGTAGTGCTGGGGGACAGCCCCAGCATTTT. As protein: CASSAGGQPQHF.

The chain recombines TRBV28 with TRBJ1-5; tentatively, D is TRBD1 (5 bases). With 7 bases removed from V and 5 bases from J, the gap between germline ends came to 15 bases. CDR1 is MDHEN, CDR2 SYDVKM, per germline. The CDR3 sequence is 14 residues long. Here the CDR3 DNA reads TGTGCCAGCATTTTGAGGGGCGCGTATCAGCCCCAGCATTTT. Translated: CASILRGAYQPQHF.

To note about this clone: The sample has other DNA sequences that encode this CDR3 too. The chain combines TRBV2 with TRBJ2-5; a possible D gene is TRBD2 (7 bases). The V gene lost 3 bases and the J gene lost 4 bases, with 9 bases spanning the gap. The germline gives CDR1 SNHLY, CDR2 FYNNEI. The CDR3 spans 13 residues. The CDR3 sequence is CASSEGGRETQYF. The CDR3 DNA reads TGTGCCAGCAGTGAGGGGGGGCGAGAGACCCAGTACTTC. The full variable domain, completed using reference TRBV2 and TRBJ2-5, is EPEVTQTPSHQVTQMGQEVILRCVPISNHLYFYWYRQILGQKVEFLVSFYNNEISEKSEIFDDQFSVERPDGSNFTLKIRSTKLEDSAMYFCASSEGGRETQYFGPGTRLLVL.

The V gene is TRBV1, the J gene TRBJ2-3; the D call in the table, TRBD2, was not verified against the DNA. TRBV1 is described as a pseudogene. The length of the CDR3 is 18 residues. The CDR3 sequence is CTSSQTFRRGGCTDTQYF. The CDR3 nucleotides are TGCACCAGCAGCCAAACCTTCCGACGGGGGGGATGCACAGATACGCAGTATTTT.

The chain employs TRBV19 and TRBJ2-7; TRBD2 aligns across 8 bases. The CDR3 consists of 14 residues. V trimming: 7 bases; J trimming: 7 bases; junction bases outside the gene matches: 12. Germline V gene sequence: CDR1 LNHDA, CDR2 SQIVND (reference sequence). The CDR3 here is CASTSSGPTGEQYF. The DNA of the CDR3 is TGTGCCAGTACCTCTAGCGGGCCCACGGGGGAGCAGTACTTC. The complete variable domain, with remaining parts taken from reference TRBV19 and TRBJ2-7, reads DGGITQSPKYLFRKEGQNVTLSCEQNLNHDAMYWYRQDPGQGLRLIYYSQIVNDFQKGDIAEGYSVSREKKESFPLTVTSAQKNPTAFYLCASTSSGPTGEQYFGPGTRLTVT.

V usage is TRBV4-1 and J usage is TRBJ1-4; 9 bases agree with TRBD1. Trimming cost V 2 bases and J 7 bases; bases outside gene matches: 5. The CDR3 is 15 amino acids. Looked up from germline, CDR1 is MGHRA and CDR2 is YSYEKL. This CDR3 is CASSQTQGAAEKLFF. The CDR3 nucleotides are TGCGCCAGCAGCCAAACACAGGGGGCGGCTGAAAAACTGTTTTTT.

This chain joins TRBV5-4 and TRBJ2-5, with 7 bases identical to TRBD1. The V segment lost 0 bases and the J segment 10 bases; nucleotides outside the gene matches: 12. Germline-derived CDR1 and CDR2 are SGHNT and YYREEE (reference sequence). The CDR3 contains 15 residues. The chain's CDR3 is CASSLGVTGKEGQYF. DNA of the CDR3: TGTGCCAGCAGCTTGGGGGTGACAGGGAAAGAAGGCCAGTACTTC. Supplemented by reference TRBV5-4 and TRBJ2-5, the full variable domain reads ETGVTQSPTHLIKTRGQQVTLRCSSQSGHNTVSWYQQALGQGPQFIFQYYREEENGRGNFPPRFSGLQFPNYSSELNVNALELDDSALYLCASSLGVTGKEGQYFGPGTRLLVL.